This TCR beta chain was identified in a study of T cells in localized non-small cell lung cancer. Libraries were prepared by immunoSEQ multiplex PCR; TCRdb keeps only in-frame clonotypes and omits some of them. Of tens of thousands of clones in the sample, 85% to 90% were seen once. As concerns this clone: Its antigen is not identified.

The study, taken as a whole, reports: Because researchers sequenced only one region of the tumor, heterogeneity is still possible. Tumor showed lower T cell clonality than uninvolved adjacent lung, where it was highest. Adjacent lung tissue had a median 57 of the top 100 clones found in the tumor. Patients showing higher blood T cell density tended to see longer overall survival.

This sequence originates from a woman aged 40-69 years with stage I lung adenocarcinoma. The specimen comprised peripheral blood, sampled before any cancer treatment.

The CDR3 sequence: CASSFQEQTSYNEQFF. The CDR3 region has the DNA TGTGCCAGCAGCTTTCAGGAACAAACTTCCTACAATGAGCAGTTCTTC. The chain combines TRBV5-4 with TRBJ2-1; the D is unclear. Trimming took off 2 bases at V and 1 base at J, with 13 bases between the two ends. This CDR3 is built from 16 residues. Germline values: CDR1 SGHNT, CDR2 YYREEE (reference sequence).